These T cell receptor beta chains were read from a single sample in a study of CD8 T cells in ankylosing spondylitis. TCRdb ran MiXCR on the 5' RACE reads and lists one entry per CDR3 protein. The repertoire holds under 300,000 distinct CDR3 sequences, with around 7.8% as singletons. Sequenced input: blood, either unsorted or a sorted T cell fraction (not recorded which). The receptors shown here come from a male donor with ankylosing spondylitis or in good health (not recorded which). Each CDR3 is given with its conserved first and last residue. The order of the fields is J gene, clone size, V gene, CDR3 protein. Only part of the rows carry a size: once, few, many, or a class if the clone is expanded.

TRBJ2-1 many TRBV11-2 CASSPMTSGISSEQFF
TRBJ1-1 many TRBV24-1 CATSRGPGTEAFF
TRBJ2-4 - TRBV21-1 CASSKGGVWTAKNIQYF
TRBJ1-1 many TRBV4-2 CASSQDTRDWGMNTEAFF
TRBJ2-7 many TRBV20-1 CSALAGISYEQYF
TRBJ1-2 many TRBV6-2/TRBV6-3 CASRPDRGEGYGYTF
TRBJ2-7 - TRBV30 CAWWDRSSYEQYF
TRBJ1-1 many TRBV7-2 CASSLELRYAAFF
TRBJ2-7 - TRBV30 CAWSPSSGEEYF
TRBJ1-4 - TRBV7-8 CASSLGKGSGEKLFF
TRBJ1-4 many TRBV7-9 CASSPTLSPNEKLFF
TRBJ2-2 many TRBV25-1 CASSDGTGELFF
TRBJ2-1 many TRBV5-1 CASSLAQREYNEQFF
TRBJ1-2 few TRBV30 CAWSLSPAGGFLGYGYTF
TRBJ1-5 - TRBV19 CASTLGGNQPQHF
TRBJ2-1 many TRBV5-1 CASSLAPSSYNEQFF
TRBJ1-5 - TRBV12-3/TRBV12-4 CASSFRGQASNQPQHF
TRBJ1-2 many TRBV29-1 CSVEDLAGVRGYTF
TRBJ2-2 many TRBV5-1 CASSLGLDWREPGGELFF
TRBJ2-6 many TRBV12-3/TRBV12-4 CASSLYMGLAGDPGANVLTF
TRBJ2-3 many TRBV5-1 CASQEQGTDTQYF
TRBJ2-7 many TRBV7-9 CASSLARDSHYEQYF
TRBJ1-6 - TRBV27 CASSLGPNNSPLHF
TRBJ2-3 many TRBV7-2 CASSLVKGVMDTQYF
TRBJ1-2 many TRBV12-3/TRBV12-4 CASSLAAGYGYTF
TRBJ2-4 few TRBV11-3 CASSPRDRGLEDF
TRBJ1-5 many TRBV3-1 CASSQRRGSNQPQHF
TRBJ2-1 many TRBV5-1 CASSLAPGGSNEQFF
TRBJ2-1 many TRBV7-2 CASSPPVGDYEQFF
TRBJ2-2 many TRBV9 CASSASSSPGELFF
TRBJ2-3 many TRBV24-1 CATSDTALASDTQYF
TRBJ1-4 few TRBV27 CASSLHGPKNEKLFF
TRBJ2-7 few TRBV12-3/TRBV12-4 CASTSPRAGRPYEQYF
TRBJ2-2 many TRBV10-2 CASTRAGDTGELFF
TRBJ1-2 few TRBV6-6 CASRDWGGFGYTF
TRBJ2-7 many TRBV20-1 CSASRSEFEQYF
TRBJ2-7 many TRBV27 CASRGDISHEQYF
TRBJ2-2 few TRBV5-1 CASSLDTSNTGELFF
TRBJ2-7 many TRBV10-3 CAIRAPLAGGPGEQYF
TRBJ2-3 many TRBV5-1 CASSSQPGTSGVGDTQYF